This TCR beta chain came from a study of Ad26.COV2.S vaccination and SARS-CoV-2 variants. Study-level results: CD8+ and CD4+ T cells specific for spike reportedly responded with substantial breadth after vaccination. Comparability of non-spike TCR breadth was observed across vaccine and placebo recipients. Responses of T cells in total may have been underestimated by the TCR breadth and depth analyses.

Concerning this clone itself: Its specificity is not known.

Repertoires were generated with immunoSEQ multiplex PCR, while TCRdb's copy carries only in-frame clones and drops some. The sample includes 350,000 to 450,000 clones, 92% of them seen just once. The source of this sequence is a human donor who had recovered from COVID-19. The sample was peripheral blood, taken after recovery from COVID-19.

The CDR3 here is CASLFPGQVTSKNTEAFF. CDR3 nucleotides: TGTGCCAGCCTCTTTCCGGGACAGGTAACAAGCAAGAACACTGAAGCTTTCTTT. This chain links TRBV2 with TRBJ1-1, with 8 nucleotides matching TRBD1. Germline V CDR1 and CDR2: SNHLY, FYNNEI. Trimming at V came to 8 bases and at J to 1 base, leaving 18 bases not matched to a gene. This CDR3 has 18 residues. Complete variable domain (other parts from reference TRBV2 and TRBJ1-1): EPEVTQTPSHQVTQMGQEVILRCVPISNHLYFYWYRQILGQKVEFLVSFYNNEISEKSEIFDDQFSVERPDGSNFTLKIRSTKLEDSAMYFCASLFPGQVTSKNTEAFFGQGTRLTVV.